A few counts support the clone carrying this TCR beta chain. Antigen unknown. TCRdb redid the calling of the 5' RACE reads with MiXCR, one entry per CDR3 protein. The table records approximately 890,000 distinct CDR3 sequences, roughly an eighth of them present only once. This entry is derived from a study of identical twins. Broader study findings: Cord blood beta clonotypes present at high abundance carried fewer insertions; no such pattern appeared in memory repertoires.

This sample was also put to use in a study of yellow fever vaccine responses in identical twins.

Sequencing was performed on PBMCs. This TCR came from a woman in her late teens or twenties in good health.

CDR3 sequence reads: CASSLGGGRGGELFF. CDR3 bases: TGTGCCAGCAGTTTAGGGGGAGGACGGGGCGGGGAGCTGTTTTTT. The chain couples TRBV12-3 or TRBV12-4 to TRBJ2-2; weak D call: TRBD2 (6 bases). The CDR3 consists of 15 residues. V lost 1 base, J lost 7 bases, and 13 bases lay in between.